The rows below give T cell receptor beta chains drawn from one sample of a study of T cell responses to AZD1222 COVID-19 vaccine. TCRdb keeps only in-frame clones here, not all; method: immunoSEQ multiplex PCR. The profile shows roughly 130,000 clones, around 90% of them singletons. The input for sequencing was peripheral blood, taken on day 0 of AZD1222 vaccination. Receptor source: an adult in good health. The CDR3 runs from the conserved cysteine through the conserved F or W. The order of the fields is clone size, J gene, V gene, D gene, CDR3 DNA, CDR3 protein. D genes are given only for firm matches. Not every row has a clone size; where given, it reads once, few, many or a size class.

size: NA; J: TRBJ1-2; V: TRBV27; D: NA; DNA: TGTGCCAGCAGTTTATCGACAGGAAACTATGGCTACACCTTC; CDR3: CASSLSTGNYGYTF
size: NA; J: TRBJ2-5; V: TRBV29-1; D: NA; DNA: TGCAGCGTTGAAGACAGGGCGGAGACCCAGTACTTC; CDR3: CSVEDRAETQYF
size: NA; J: TRBJ1-3; V: TRBV7-8; D: NA; DNA: TGTGCCAGCAGCTTAGGAGACGCAGGAAACACCATATATTTT; CDR3: CASSLGDAGNTIYF
size: NA; J: TRBJ1-3; V: TRBV28; D: NA; DNA: TGTGCCAGCAGTTTATGGAAGGTTTACTCTGGAAACACCATATATTTT; CDR3: CASSLWKVYSGNTIYF
size: NA; J: TRBJ1-4; V: TRBV12-1; D: NA; DNA: TGTGCCAGCAGATACAAGGGGGCAGAAGGGAATGAAAAACTGTTTTTT; CDR3: CASRYKGAEGNEKLFF
size: NA; J: TRBJ2-2; V: TRBV6-5; D: TRBD2; DNA: TGTGCCAGCAGAAGTAGCGGGAGCGGGGAGCTGTTTTTT; CDR3: CASRSSGSGELFF
size: NA; J: TRBJ1-2; V: TRBV5-6; D: NA; DNA: TGTGCCAGCAGCTCGCCGGGCTACTATGGCTACACCTTC; CDR3: CASSSPGYYGYTF
size: many; J: TRBJ2-1; V: TRBV27; D: NA; DNA: TGTGCCAGCAGTTTATCCCACGGGGGCGCTTACAATGAGCAGTTCTTC; CDR3: CASSLSHGGAYNEQFF
size: NA; J: TRBJ2-3; V: TRBV7-2; D: TRBD1; DNA: TGTGCCAGCAGCCCCCGGGACAGGGGGAGCACAGATACGCAGTATTTT; CDR3: CASSPRDRGSTDTQYF
size: NA; J: TRBJ1-5; V: TRBV7-9; D: NA; DNA: TGTGCCAGCAGCCCGTCGACAGCCGGGGAGCCCCAGCATTTT; CDR3: CASSPSTAGEPQHF
size: NA; J: TRBJ2-7; V: TRBV28; D: NA; DNA: TGTGCCAGCAGTTCCAGATCCCCAGGGGCCCTCTACTACGAGCAGTACTTC; CDR3: CASSSRSPGALYYEQYF
size: once; J: TRBJ1-5; V: TRBV3-1/TRBV3-2; D: NA; DNA: TGTGCCAGCAGCCAAGGTCGGGGGCAGGGCAATCAGCCCCAGCATTTT; CDR3: CASSQGRGQGNQPQHF
size: NA; J: TRBJ1-1; V: TRBV29-1; D: NA; DNA: TGCAGCGGTGTTAGGGGGGCCTTCACTGAAGCTTTCTTT; CDR3: CSGVRGAFTEAFF
size: NA; J: TRBJ2-3; V: TRBV4-3; D: TRBD1; DNA: TGCGCCAGCAGCCAGGACTCGACAGGGGGCACAGATACGCAGTATTTT; CDR3: CASSQDSTGGTDTQYF
size: NA; J: TRBJ2-5; V: TRBV27; D: NA; DNA: TGTGCCAGCAGTTTAGCCCATTCCAGAGGAGAGACCCAGTACTTC; CDR3: CASSLAHSRGETQYF
size: NA; J: TRBJ2-7; V: TRBV6-5; D: NA; DNA: TGTGCCAGCAGTTACTCGACGGGTGAGCAGTACTTC; CDR3: CASSYSTGEQYF
size: NA; J: TRBJ1-1; V: TRBV7-8; D: TRBD1; DNA: TGTGCCAGCAGCTTAAGAGGACAGGTCAACACTGAAGCTTTCTTT; CDR3: CASSLRGQVNTEAFF
size: NA; J: TRBJ1-1; V: TRBV11-3; D: NA; DNA: TGTGCCAGCAGCTTATCCAGGGATAGAAGTTACACTGAAGCTTTCTTT; CDR3: CASSLSRDRSYTEAFF
size: NA; J: TRBJ2-1; V: TRBV30; D: TRBD2; DNA: TGTGCCTCCAATCGGGGGGTGAACTCCTACAATGAGCAGTTCTTC; CDR3: CASNRGVNSYNEQFF
size: NA; J: TRBJ2-5; V: TRBV6-5; D: TRBD2; DNA: TGTGCCAGCAGTTCTAGCGGCGCGTACCAAGAGACCCAGTACTTC; CDR3: CASSSSGAYQETQYF
size: NA; J: TRBJ2-3; V: TRBV29-1; D: TRBD1; DNA: TGCAGCGTGGGACAGGCCTTGGATACGCAGTATTTT; CDR3: CSVGQALDTQYF
size: once; J: TRBJ1-5; V: TRBV19; D: TRBD1; DNA: TGTGCCAGTAGTGCGGGACAGGGTAATCAGCCCCAGCATTTT; CDR3: CASSAGQGNQPQHF
size: NA; J: TRBJ2-1; V: TRBV6-5; D: TRBD2; DNA: TGTGCCAGCAGTTATGGTATTGGGACTAGCGGTAGGGGGGAGTTCTTC; CDR3: CASSYGIGTSGRGEFF
size: NA; J: TRBJ2-7; V: TRBV12-3/TRBV12-4; D: NA; DNA: TGTGCCAGCAGCCCAGGCGCCGAGCAGTACTTC; CDR3: CASSPGAEQYF
size: few; J: TRBJ2-7; V: TRBV9; D: NA; DNA: TGTGCCAGCAGCGTCGGCCCGCGGCCCTACGAGCAGTACTTC; CDR3: CASSVGPRPYEQYF
size: NA; J: TRBJ1-2; V: TRBV5-5; D: NA; DNA: TGTGCCAGCAGCTTTCCAGGTGACAGCTCTAACTATGGCTACACCTTC; CDR3: CASSFPGDSSNYGYTF
size: NA; J: TRBJ1-5; V: TRBV10-3; D: NA; DNA: TGTGCCATCAGTGATAGAGTGACTCAGCCCCAGCATTTT; CDR3: CAISDRVTQPQHF
size: NA; J: TRBJ2-7; V: TRBV5-6; D: TRBD1; DNA: TGTGCCAGCCGGCGGACAGGGTTAAGGGAGCAGTACTTC; CDR3: CASRRTGLREQYF
size: NA; J: TRBJ1-3; V: TRBV10-3; D: NA; DNA: TGTGCCATCAGTGTCCAGGGTTTGGGAAACACCATATATTTT; CDR3: CAISVQGLGNTIYF
size: NA; J: TRBJ2-3; V: TRBV6-4; D: NA; DNA: TGTGCCAGCGCGAGAGATGGGGGCCCCACAGATACGCAGTATTTT; CDR3: CASARDGGPTDTQYF
size: NA; J: TRBJ1-3; V: TRBV13; D: NA; DNA: TGTGCCAGCAGCTTAACCGCCTCTGGAAACACCATATATTTT; CDR3: CASSLTASGNTIYF
size: NA; J: TRBJ1-5; V: TRBV9; D: TRBD1; DNA: TGTGCCAGCAGCGTGGGGACAGGGAGGAATCAGCCCCAGCATTTT; CDR3: CASSVGTGRNQPQHF
size: NA; J: TRBJ2-1; V: TRBV10-3; D: NA; DNA: TGTGCCATCAGTGAGGGGGGGGAGCAGTTCTTC; CDR3: CAISEGGEQFF
size: NA; J: TRBJ2-1; V: TRBV5-1; D: TRBD2; DNA: TGCGCCAGCAGCCCGGGACTAGCGGGAGTGGTTAATGAGCAGTTCTTC; CDR3: CASSPGLAGVVNEQFF
size: NA; J: TRBJ1-5; V: TRBV24-1; D: TRBD1; DNA: TGTGCCACCAGTGACCGGGGGACAGGGTCTCGTCAGCCCCAGCATTTT; CDR3: CATSDRGTGSRQPQHF
size: NA; J: TRBJ2-1; V: TRBV29-1; D: TRBD2; DNA: TGCAGCGTTGGCTCGGCGGGAGGGTCGTCGCATGAGCAGTTCTTC; CDR3: CSVGSAGGSSHEQFF
size: once; J: TRBJ2-5; V: TRBV19; D: TRBD2; DNA: TGTGCCAGTAGCTGGAGACTAGCGGGAGGGGCACGCGGCACCCAGTACTTC; CDR3: CASSWRLAGGARGTQYF
size: NA; J: TRBJ1-1; V: TRBV29-1; D: NA; DNA: TGCAGCGTTGGGCTTGAGGACGGTGAAGCTTTCTTT; CDR3: CSVGLEDGEAFF
size: NA; J: TRBJ1-2; V: TRBV2; D: TRBD1; DNA: TGTGCCAGCAGTGACAAGGGGGCAAGCGGAGAGGGGTATGGCTACACCTTC; CDR3: CASSDKGASGEGYGYTF
size: NA; J: TRBJ2-7; V: TRBV5-6; D: NA; DNA: TGTGCCAGCAGCTACGGGACGGTGACCTACGAGCAGTACTTC; CDR3: CASSYGTVTYEQYF
size: once; J: TRBJ1-6; V: TRBV10-3; D: NA; DNA: TGTGCCATCAGTGAGTCTAACAGGGCTAATTCACCCCTCCACTTT; CDR3: CAISESNRANSPLHF
size: NA; J: TRBJ1-2; V: TRBV29-1; D: TRBD1; DNA: TGCAGCGCAGAGGATCGGGACAGGGCCTCTAACTATGGCTACACCTTC; CDR3: CSAEDRDRASNYGYTF
size: NA; J: TRBJ2-7; V: TRBV19; D: NA; DNA: TGTGCCAGTAGTATCCACATGATCTCCTACGAGCAGTACTTC; CDR3: CASSIHMISYEQYF
size: NA; J: TRBJ1-5; V: TRBV29-1; D: NA; DNA: TGCAGCGTTGGGACCCGAAATAGCAATCAGCCCCAGCATTTT; CDR3: CSVGTRNSNQPQHF
size: NA; J: TRBJ2-2; V: TRBV2; D: NA; DNA: TGTGCCAGCAGCGAACGAGACAGTCAGAACACCGGGGAGCTGTTTTTT; CDR3: CASSERDSQNTGELFF
size: NA; J: TRBJ1-1; V: TRBV6-5; D: TRBD1; DNA: TGTGCCAGCGGGGGGAGACAGGGAAACACTGAAGCTTTCTTT; CDR3: CASGGRQGNTEAFF
size: NA; J: TRBJ1-1; V: TRBV27; D: NA; DNA: TGTGCCAGCAGTTTATCGATGACCCCGAACACTGAAGCTTTCTTT; CDR3: CASSLSMTPNTEAFF
size: NA; J: TRBJ2-4; V: TRBV27; D: NA; DNA: TGTGCCAGCCGATTAGGAAACATTCAGTACTTC; CDR3: CASRLGNIQYF
size: NA; J: TRBJ1-1; V: TRBV11-1; D: NA; DNA: TGTGCCAGCAGCTCGGACGCGGACACTGAAGCTTTCTTT; CDR3: CASSSDADTEAFF
size: NA; J: TRBJ2-7; V: TRBV5-1; D: NA; DNA: TGCGCCAGCAGCTCCGGGACGGGGAGCGTGAGCTCCTACGAGCAGTACTTC; CDR3: CASSSGTGSVSSYEQYF
size: NA; J: TRBJ2-7; V: TRBV19; D: NA; DNA: TGTGCCAGTAGTATGGTTCAGGACCCCTCCTACGAGCAGTACTTC; CDR3: CASSMVQDPSYEQYF
size: NA; J: TRBJ1-1; V: TRBV2; D: NA; DNA: TGTGCCAGCAGCGAAACACGGGTCCGGACTGAAGCTTTCTTT; CDR3: CASSETRVRTEAFF
size: NA; J: TRBJ2-7; V: TRBV2; D: TRBD1; DNA: TGTGCCAGCAGTGCAAGGACAGGGGGCCCCTACGAGCAGTACTTC; CDR3: CASSARTGGPYEQYF
size: NA; J: TRBJ1-1; V: TRBV11-3; D: TRBD1; DNA: TGTGCCAGCAGCTTAGAATCCCTTGGCAGGGGGCTGAACACTGAAGCTTTCTTT; CDR3: CASSLESLGRGLNTEAFF
size: NA; J: TRBJ1-2; V: TRBV7-2; D: NA; DNA: TGTGCCAGCAGCTTAGATCGTAGCCACACGGGCTACACCTTC; CDR3: CASSLDRSHTGYTF
size: NA; J: TRBJ1-6; V: TRBV25-1; D: NA; DNA: TGTGCCAGCAGTGGGGTTCCGGGGCGGTCACCCCTCCACTTT; CDR3: CASSGVPGRSPLHF